This T cell receptor (beta chain) was sequenced during a study of T cells in Graves' hyperthyroidism and ophthalmopathy. On this clonotype: Germline is not matched at one junction end, which may reflect a read error.

Germline lookup yields CDR1 MGHDK and CDR2 SYGVNS. The CDR3 loop spans 18 amino acids. Authors of the study amplified TCR beta CDR3 regions from RNA transcripts. The study used the HTBI primer set for a first-round RT-PCR of the TCR CDR3. TCRdb passed the multiplex PCR reads through MiXCR, listing each CDR3 protein once. Counted here are approximately 400,000 distinct CDR3 sequences, about 14% occurring once; the ten biggest clones make up over 25%. Sequenced input: blood. The rearrangement links TRBV25-1 to TRBJ2-1; tentatively, D is TRBD2 (5 bases). This TCR derives from a man aged 50-60 years with Graves' ophthalmopathy. The CDR3 protein is CASSDRGRWETSYNGQFF. The DNA for the CDR3 is TGTGCCAGCAGTGACCGCGGCCGGTGGGAGACCTCCTACAATGGGCAGTTCTTC.